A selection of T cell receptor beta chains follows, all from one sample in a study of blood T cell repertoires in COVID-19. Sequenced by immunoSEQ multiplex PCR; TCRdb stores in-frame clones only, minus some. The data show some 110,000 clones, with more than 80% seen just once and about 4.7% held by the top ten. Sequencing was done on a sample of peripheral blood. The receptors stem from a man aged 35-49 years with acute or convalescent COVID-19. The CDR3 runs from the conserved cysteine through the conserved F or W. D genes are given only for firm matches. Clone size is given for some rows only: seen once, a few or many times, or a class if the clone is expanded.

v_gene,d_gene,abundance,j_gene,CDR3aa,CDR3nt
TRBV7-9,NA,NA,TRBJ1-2,CASSPRTAYLNYGYTF,TGTGCCAGCAGCCCCCGTACAGCCTATCTAAACTATGGCTACACCTTC
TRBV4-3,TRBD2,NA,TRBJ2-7,CASSQLAGGSEQYF,TGCGCCTCGTCCCAACTAGCGGGGGGTAGCGAGCAGTACTTC
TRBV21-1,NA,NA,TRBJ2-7,CASSKAGQGVTYEQYF,TGTGCCAGCAGCAAAGCGGGACAGGGTGTTACATACGAGCAGTACTTC
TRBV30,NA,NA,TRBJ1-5,CAWSLGTQDQPQHF,TGTGCCTGGAGTCTCGGGACACAGGATCAGCCCCAGCATTTT
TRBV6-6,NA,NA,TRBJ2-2,CASSSDRSTGELFF,TGTGCCAGCAGCTCTGATAGGAGCACCGGGGAGCTGTTTTTT
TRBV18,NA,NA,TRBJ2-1,CASSPGRDNEQFF,TGTGCCAGCTCACCAGGCAGGGACAATGAGCAGTTCTTC
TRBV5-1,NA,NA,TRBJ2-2,CASSLRGANTGELFF,TGCGCCAGCAGCTTGCGGGGAGCGAACACCGGGGAGCTGTTTTTT
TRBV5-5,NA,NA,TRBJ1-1,CASSKGHNMNTEAFF,TGTGCCAGCAGCAAAGGACATAATATGAACACTGAAGCTTTCTTT
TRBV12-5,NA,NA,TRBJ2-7,CASGLDNEQYF,TGTGCTAGTGGTCTGGACAACGAGCAGTACTTC
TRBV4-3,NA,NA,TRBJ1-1,CASSQSPRGTEAFF,TGCGCCAGCAGCCAAAGCCCCAGGGGCACTGAAGCTTTCTTT
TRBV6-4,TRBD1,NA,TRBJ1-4,CASSDSTGTANEKLFF,TGTGCCAGCAGTGACTCGACGGGGACAGCTAATGAAAAACTGTTTTTT
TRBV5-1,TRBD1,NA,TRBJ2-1,CASRYLLGQGLNEQFF,TGCGCCAGCAGATACCTGCTGGGACAGGGTCTTAATGAGCAGTTCTTC
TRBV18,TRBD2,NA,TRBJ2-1,CASSPPSGRVHNEQFF,TGTGCCAGCTCACCACCGAGCGGGAGGGTACACAATGAGCAGTTCTTC
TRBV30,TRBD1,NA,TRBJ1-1,CAWTKTGVYHTEAFF,TGTGCCTGGACTAAGACAGGGGTCTACCACACTGAAGCTTTCTTT
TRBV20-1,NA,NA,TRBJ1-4,CSARAEKLFF,TGCAGTGCGAGAGCGGAAAAACTGTTTTTT
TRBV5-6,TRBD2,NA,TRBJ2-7,CASSFWTSGTYEQYF,TGTGCCAGCAGCTTCTGGACTAGCGGAACCTACGAGCAGTACTTC
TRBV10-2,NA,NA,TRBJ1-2,CASSETGIDGYTF,TGCGCCAGCAGTGAGACAGGGATAGACGGCTACACCTTC
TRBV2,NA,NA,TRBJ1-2,CASSEARVEGYTF,TGTGCCAGCAGTGAAGCCCGAGTCGAGGGCTACACCTTC
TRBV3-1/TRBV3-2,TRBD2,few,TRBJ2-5,CASSQGLANQETQYF,TGTGCCAGCAGCCAAGGACTAGCAAACCAAGAGACCCAGTACTTC
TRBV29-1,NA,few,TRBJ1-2,CSVEGTFNYGYTF,TGCAGCGTTGAGGGGACATTCAACTATGGCTACACCTTC
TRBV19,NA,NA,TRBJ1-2,CASSPDSSYGYTF,TGTGCCAGTAGTCCGGACAGTTCCTATGGCTACACCTTC
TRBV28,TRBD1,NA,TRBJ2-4,CASSQQGSPQNIQYF,TGTGCCAGCAGTCAACAGGGGTCCCCCCAAAACATTCAGTACTTC
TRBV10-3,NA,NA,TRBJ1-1,CATCSADTEAFF,TGTGCCACCTGCTCTGCGGACACTGAAGCTTTCTTT
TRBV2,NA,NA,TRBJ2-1,CASNLERINEQFF,TGTGCCAGCAACCTAGAACGTATCAATGAGCAGTTCTTC
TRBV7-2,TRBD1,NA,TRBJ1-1,CASSPDRGFEAFF,TGTGCCAGCAGCCCGGACAGGGGTTTCGAAGCTTTCTTT
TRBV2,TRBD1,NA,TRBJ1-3,CASRADRARGNTIYF,TGTGCCAGCAGGGCAGACAGGGCACGAGGAAACACCATATATTTT
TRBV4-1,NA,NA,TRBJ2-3,CASSQETGRDTQYF,TGCGCCAGCAGCCAAGAAACGGGTAGAGATACGCAGTATTTT
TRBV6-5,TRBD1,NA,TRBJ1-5,CATGTASNQPQHF,TGTGCCACTGGGACAGCTAGCAATCAGCCCCAGCATTTT
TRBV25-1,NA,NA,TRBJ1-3,CASSESNPGFSGNTIYF,TGTGCCAGCAGTGAGAGTAACCCAGGATTCTCTGGAAACACCATATATTTT
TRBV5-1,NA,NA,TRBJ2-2,CASSSLTGNTGELFF,TGCGCCAGCAGCTCGCTAACCGGTAACACCGGGGAGCTGTTTTTT
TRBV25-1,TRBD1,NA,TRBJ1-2,CASSDPGTGGGYTF,TGTGCCAGCAGTGACCCTGGGACAGGGGGTGGCTACACCTTC
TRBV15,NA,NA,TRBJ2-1,CATSRDQGPNEQFF,TGTGCCACCAGCAGAGACCAGGGTCCCAATGAGCAGTTCTTC
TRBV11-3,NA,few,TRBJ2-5,CASSPTTQETQYF,TGTGCCAGCAGCCCAACTACCCAAGAGACCCAGTACTTC
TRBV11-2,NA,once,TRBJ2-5,CASSWETEQETQYF,TGTGCCAGCAGTTGGGAGACCGAACAAGAGACCCAGTACTTC
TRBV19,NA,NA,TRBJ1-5,CASRVAGRDQPQHF,TGTGCCAGTAGGGTGGCAGGGAGGGATCAGCCCCAGCATTTT
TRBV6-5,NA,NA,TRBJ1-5,CASRPGWGDQPQHF,TGTGCCAGCAGACCAGGGTGGGGGGATCAGCCCCAGCATTTT
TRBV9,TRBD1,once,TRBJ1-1,CASSVGPGGNTEAFF,TGTGCCAGCAGCGTAGGTCCAGGGGGGAACACTGAAGCTTTCTTT
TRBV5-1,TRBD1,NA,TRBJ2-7,CASSLGTGRNEQYF,TGCGCCAGCAGCTTGGGGACAGGGAGGAACGAGCAGTACTTC
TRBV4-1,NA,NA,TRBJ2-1,CASSQARLGINQQFF,TGCGCCAGCAGCCAAGCGAGGCTCGGGATCAATCAGCAGTTCTTC
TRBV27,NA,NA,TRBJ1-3,CASSSQASGNTIYF,TGTGCCAGCAGTTCACAGGCCTCTGGAAACACCATATATTTT
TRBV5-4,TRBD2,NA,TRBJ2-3,CASSRGTSGNTDTQYF,TGTGCCAGCAGCCGCGGGACTAGCGGGAACACAGATACGCAGTATTTT
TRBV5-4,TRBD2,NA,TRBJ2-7,CASSLKTGLGLGEQYF,TGTGCCAGCAGCTTGAAAACGGGACTAGGTCTCGGCGAGCAGTACTTC